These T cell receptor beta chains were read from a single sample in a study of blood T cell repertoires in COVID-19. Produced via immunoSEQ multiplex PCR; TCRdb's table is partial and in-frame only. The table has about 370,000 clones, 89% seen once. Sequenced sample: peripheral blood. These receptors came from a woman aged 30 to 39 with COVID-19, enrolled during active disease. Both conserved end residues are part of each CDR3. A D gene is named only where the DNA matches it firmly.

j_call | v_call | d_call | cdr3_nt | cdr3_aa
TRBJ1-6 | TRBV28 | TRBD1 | TGTGCCAGCAGTACCCGGACAGGCTATAATTCACCCCTCCACTTT | CASSTRTGYNSPLHF
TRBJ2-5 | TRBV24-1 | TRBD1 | TGTGCCCAAGGGGACAGGGTCTTGGAGACCCAGTACTTC | CAQGDRVLETQYF
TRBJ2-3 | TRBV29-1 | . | TGCAGCGTTGGTTCGGGACGGGAGGATACGCAGTATTTT | CSVGSGREDTQYF
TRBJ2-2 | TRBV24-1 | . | TGTGCCACCAGTGACCTTACAGGAACCGGGGAGCTGTTTTTT | CATSDLTGTGELFF
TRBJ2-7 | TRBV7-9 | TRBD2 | TGTGCCAGCAGCTGGGGCGGGGGGATCTACGAGCAGTACTTC | CASSWGGGIYEQYF
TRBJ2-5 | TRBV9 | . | TGTGCCAGCAGCCCTCCGACTAGTTGGGAGACCCAGTACTTC | CASSPPTSWETQYF
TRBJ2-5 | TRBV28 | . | TGTGCCAGCAGTTTGTCAGGGTGGTGGGAGACCCAGTACTTC | CASSLSGWWETQYF
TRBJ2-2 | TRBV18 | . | TGTGCCAGCTCACCAGGGACTCGTAACACCGGGGAGCTGTTTTTT | CASSPGTRNTGELFF
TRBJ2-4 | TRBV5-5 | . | TGTGCCAGCAGCTTCCTTCGATCGGACAGAGTAGCCAAAAACATTCAGTACTTC | CASSFLRSDRVAKNIQYF
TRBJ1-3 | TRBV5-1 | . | TGCGCCAGCAGCTTGGGGGCAGGGGAAAACACCATATATTTT | CASSLGAGENTIYF
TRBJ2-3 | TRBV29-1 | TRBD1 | TGCAGCGTTGAAGTAGCCAGGGGGTCAGATACGCAGTATTTT | CSVEVARGSDTQYF
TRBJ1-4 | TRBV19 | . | TGTGCCAGTAGTATAAGGACCGGGGTTAATGAAAAACTGTTTTTT | CASSIRTGVNEKLFF
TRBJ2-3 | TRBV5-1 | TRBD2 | TGCGCCAGCAGCCGGAGCGGGGATACAGGCACAGATACGCAGTATTTT | CASSRSGDTGTDTQYF
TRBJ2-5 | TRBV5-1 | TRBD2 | TGCGCCAGCAGCGGAGCGGGGTACCAAGAGACCCAGTACTTC | CASSGAGYQETQYF
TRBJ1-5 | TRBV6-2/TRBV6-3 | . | TGTGCCAGCAGCCAACGGTCTGGTCAGCCCCAGCATTTT | CASSQRSGQPQHF